The 28 T cell receptor beta chains listed next were all sequenced from one sample in a study of T cells after somatic rescue of genetic block. Profiling relied on immunoSEQ multiplex PCR, and the TCRdb table lists in-frame clones only, not all of them. Among about 110,000 clones listed, around nine tenths were seen once. Sequences were obtained from peripheral blood mononuclear cells (PBMCs). The receptors stem from a woman between 18 and 29 years old.

The V gene is TRBV6-5, the J gene TRBJ1-1, with D perhaps matching TRBD1 (5 bases). The germline V and J ends were trimmed by 4 bases and 4 bases, with 16 bases remaining between them. There are 15 residues in the CDR3. Germline assignment: CDR1 MNHEY and CDR2 SVGAGI. The CDR3 loop is CASSSLTVWGTEAFF. Here the CDR3 DNA reads TGTGCCAGCAGTTCCTTGACAGTATGGGGCACTGAAGCTTTCTTT.

The chain carries TRBV6-1 and TRBJ1-2, with TRBD1 matching over 7 bases. The CDR3 is 15 amino acids. V lost 4 bases and J lost 0; bases outside the gene matches: 5. Germline V lookup: CDR1 MNHNS, CDR2 SASEGT. The CDR3 coding sequence is TGTGCCAGCAGTGGGCCGGGACAGCCTAACTATGGCTACACCTTC. It is translated as CASSGPGQPNYGYTF.

The V gene is TRBV7-9, the J gene TRBJ2-1; TRBD2 aligns across 14 bases. The V segment lost 4 bases and the J segment 1 base; nucleotides outside the gene matches: 6. CDR3 length: 18 amino acids. Germline values: CDR1 SEHNR, CDR2 FQNEAQ (reference sequence). The CDR3 DNA reads TGTGCCAGCAGCTCCTCGGGACTAGCGGGGGTATCCTACAATGAGCAGTTCTTC. This encodes CASSSSGLAGVSYNEQFF.

The chain has TRBV19 and TRBJ2-7, with 9 bases that match TRBD1. The V gene end was trimmed by 5 bases and the J gene end by 2 bases; junction bases not matched to a gene: 7. Germline V gives CDR1 LNHDA, CDR2 SQIVND (reference sequence). This CDR3 spans 15 amino acids. The CDR3 region has the DNA TGTGCCAGTAGTCAGCCGGGACAGGGAACCTACGAGCAGTACTTC. Protein product: CASSQPGQGTYEQYF.

In this sample, this clone turned up once. The chain links TRBV18 to TRBJ1-1; D perhaps matches TRBD1 (5 bases). CDR1 and CDR2 (germline): KGHSH, LQKENI. The CDR3 extends over 16 amino acids. V was shortened by 1 base and J by 0 bases, with 12 bases between the two germline ends. DNA for the CDR3: TGTGCCAGCTCACCACGGGCCCAGGGATTGAACACTGAAGCTTTCTTT. Its protein is CASSPRAQGLNTEAFF.

The rearrangement uses TRBV6-1 and TRBJ2-7; TRBD1 matches 7 bases. The CDR3 contains 13 residues. Germline CDR1 reads MNHNS; CDR2 reads SASEGT. The V gene end was trimmed by 7 bases and the J gene end by 2 bases; junction bases not matched to a gene: 5. The CDR3 protein is CASTGTETYEQYF. The CDR3 DNA follows: TGTGCCAGCACCGGGACAGAAACCTACGAGCAGTACTTC.

This chain connects TRBV2 to TRBJ1-4; D is uncertain. In germline, CDR1 is SNHLY, CDR2 FYNNEI. V lost 4 bases to trimming and J lost 7 bases, with 7 bases between them. This CDR3 contains 12 residues. The CDR3 is CASSVNGEKLFF. In nucleotides, the CDR3 is TGTGCCAGCAGTGTCAATGGTGAAAAACTGTTTTTT.

This clone appeared once. The rearrangement links TRBV4-3 to TRBJ1-2; tentatively, D is TRBD1 (5 bases). Trimming shortened V by 1 base and J by 4 bases, and 13 bases separated the two germline ends. The CDR3 has 15 residues. CDR1 is LGHNA and CDR2 is YSLEER in the germline V gene. Written as DNA, the CDR3 is TGCGCCAGCAGCCAAGGACTGGGGGAGGGCTATGGCTACACCTTC. Protein product: CASSQGLGEGYGYTF.

This chain uses TRBV2 with TRBJ1-2; D gene uncertain. This CDR3 region has 14 residues. The V gene's germline CDR1 is SNHLY and CDR2 FYNNEI. V gave up 6 bases and J gave up 6 bases, with 17 bases separating them. CDR3: CASSPNDAADGYTF. CDR3 DNA sequence: TGTGCCAGCAGCCCTAACGATGCTGCTGATGGCTACACCTTC. Supplemented by reference TRBV2 and TRBJ1-2, the full variable domain reads EPEVTQTPSHQVTQMGQEVILRCVPISNHLYFYWYRQILGQKVEFLVSFYNNEISEKSEIFDDQFSVERPDGSNFTLKIRSTKLEDSAMYFCASSPNDAADGYTFGSGTRLTVV.

This chain links TRBV4-3 with TRBJ1-2, with unresolved D. V was clipped by 5 bases and J by 8 bases, with 24 bases between them. CDR3 length: 16 amino acids. Germline assignment: CDR1 LGHNA and CDR2 YSLEER. The chain's CDR3 is CASSSNTGPLGGGYTF. The CDR3 coding sequence is TGCGCCAGCAGCTCTAATACCGGGCCCCTGGGAGGAGGCTACACCTTC.

The rearrangement links TRBV5-4 to TRBJ1-1; D possibly corresponds to TRBD1 (6 bases). Per germline, CDR1 SGHNT and CDR2 YYREEE (reference sequence). Trimming pared 4 bases from V and 5 bases from J, leaving 9 bases between. This CDR3 spans 12 amino acids. The CDR3 sequence: CASSLGQTEAFF. In DNA form, the CDR3 reads TGTGCCAGCAGCCTAGGACAGACTGAAGCTTTCTTT.

The chain carries TRBV6-1 and TRBJ1-6, with D possibly matching TRBD1 (6 bases). The CDR3 sequence is 15 residues long. The ends were cut back, 6 bases at V and 6 bases at J, with 15 bases in the middle. CDR1 is MNHNS and CDR2 is SASEGT in the germline V gene. The CDR3 sequence: CASSRTERTNSPLHF. The CDR3 DNA reads as TGTGCCAGCAGCAGGACAGAACGGACTAATTCACCCCTCCACTTT.

A remark on this clone: Other nucleotide sequences from this sample produce the same CDR3. This CDR3 reads CASSLVPSGGETQYF. The CDR3 DNA is TGTGCCAGCAGCTTAGTCCCTAGCGGGGGGGAGACCCAGTACTTC. This chain connects TRBV7-2 to TRBJ2-5, with TRBD2 identical over 11 bases. With 1 base clipped from V and 5 bases from J, the junction kept 3 bases outside the gene matches. The CDR3 runs to 15 residues. Germline values: CDR1 SGHTA, CDR2 FQGNSA.

The rearrangement joins TRBV6-4 to TRBJ2-3, with 10 bases fitting TRBD2. The germline V gene has CDR1 MRHNA and CDR2 SNTAGT. The CDR3 length is 15 residues. V lost 4 bases and J lost 5; bases outside the gene matches: 6. Written as DNA, the CDR3 is TGTGCCAGCAGTGTGAGCGGGGGGGCGGGAGATACGCAGTATTTT. It is translated as CASSVSGGAGDTQYF.

This clone was picked up many times. The rearrangement uses TRBV6-4 and TRBJ2-3; TRBD2 agrees at 9 bases. With V trimmed by 0 bases and J by 1 base, 5 bases remained unmatched. Germline V gives CDR1 MRHNA, CDR2 SNTAGT. The CDR3 totals 17 residues. CDR3 protein: CASSDSTSSGGTDTQYF. The CDR3 bases are TGTGCCAGCAGTGACTCGACGTCTAGCGGGGGCACAGATACGCAGTATTTT.

This clone was observed a few times. V is TRBV30 and J is TRBJ1-5, with D unclear. This CDR3 is built from 15 residues. Per the germline V gene, CDR1 is GTSNPN and CDR2 is SVGIG (reference sequence). V shed 0 bases and J shed 3 bases, with 12 bases lying between them. The CDR3 reads CAWSVGSGDNQPQHF. The CDR3 nucleotides are TGTGCCTGGAGTGTAGGGTCTGGGGACAATCAGCCCCAGCATTTT.

Relative to its sample, this clone is medium-sized. V gene TRBV6-4 combines with J gene TRBJ2-1, with D maybe TRBD1 (7 bases). The CDR3 runs to 15 residues. Deletions cut 5 bases from V and 3 bases from J, with 14 bases between. Germline assignment: CDR1 MRHNA and CDR2 SNTAGT. This CDR3 reads CASSPRGENYNEQFF. The CDR3, as DNA: TGTGCCAGCAGTCCCAGGGGGGAAAACTACAATGAGCAGTTCTTC.

The rearrangement joins TRBV28 to TRBJ1-5, with D maybe TRBD1 (5 bases). CDR1 MDHEN and CDR2 SYDVKM come from the germline V gene. The V end lost 8 bases, the J end lost 1 base, and 18 bases lay between the germline ends. CDR3 length equals 16 residues. CDR3 loop: CASLIMGQLSNQPQHF. The CDR3 nucleotides are TGTGCCAGCTTAATCATGGGGCAGCTAAGCAATCAGCCCCAGCATTTT.

This clone was seen a single time. This rearrangement joins TRBV9 to TRBJ1-2, with D maybe TRBD1 (6 bases). The CDR3 contains 12 residues. V was pared by 3 bases and J by 7 bases, with 10 bases between. Germline CDR1 is SGDLS and CDR2 is YYNGEE. The CDR3 loop reads CASSDRVRGYTF. The CDR3 coding sequence is TGTGCCAGCAGCGACAGGGTGCGTGGCTACACCTTC.

The chain is built from TRBV6-6 and TRBJ1-3; D is undetermined. V gave up 7 bases and J gave up 1 base, with 14 bases separating them. CDR3 length equals 15 residues. The germline CDR1 and CDR2 sequences are MNHNY and SVGAGI (reference sequence). The CDR3 here is CASKLRVDSGNTIYF. Here the CDR3 DNA reads TGTGCCAGCAAACTACGGGTGGATTCTGGAAACACCATATATTTT.

The gene calls are TRBV9 and TRBJ2-3, with TRBD1 identical over 7 bases. The germline V gene encodes CDR1 SGDLS and CDR2 YYNGEE. Trimming removed 4 bases from V and 1 base from J; junction bases left unmatched: 9. This CDR3 is built from 16 residues. The CDR3 DNA reads as TGTGCCAGCAGCCCGCGACAGGGCGTGGGCACAGATACGCAGTATTTT. This sequence encodes CASSPRQGVGTDTQYF.

Concerning this clone: Other DNA sequences of this sample code for an identical CDR3. The CDR3 spells CASSFQGDYGYTF. CDR3 in DNA: TGTGCCAGCAGCTTTCAGGGCGACTATGGCTACACCTTC. V is TRBV7-9 and J is TRBJ1-2; perhaps TRBD1 as D (5 bases). The CDR3 length is 13 residues. Trimming pared 3 bases from V and 3 bases from J, leaving 8 bases between. Germline loops: CDR1 SEHNR, CDR2 FQNEAQ (reference sequence).

The chain combines TRBV28 with TRBJ2-7; D gene ambiguous. V lost 8 bases and J 0 bases, leaving 14 bases between the germline ends. The CDR3 spans 14 residues. Germline V CDR1 and CDR2: MDHEN, SYDVKM. CDR3 DNA: TGTGCCAGCCTGGCGGCAGTTAGCTCCTACGAGCAGTACTTC. Protein sequence: CASLAAVSSYEQYF.

This sequence joins TRBV13 and TRBJ1-6, with TRBD1 matching over 9 bases. V shed 3 bases, J shed 7 bases, and the junction held 4 bases outside the gene matches. The CDR3 totals 15 residues. CDR1 and CDR2 (germline): PRHDT, FYEKMQ (reference sequence). The CDR3 is CASSFRDRANSPLHF. The CDR3 DNA sequence: TGTGCCAGCAGCTTCCGGGACAGGGCGAATTCACCCCTCCACTTT.

The chain links TRBV4-3 to TRBJ1-2, with 7 bases lining up with TRBD1. V trimming: 1 base; J trimming: 1 base; junction bases outside the gene matches: 6. CDR1 is LGHNA and CDR2 is YSLEER in the germline V gene. There are 16 residues in the CDR3. The CDR3 region is CASSQAKGAHNYGYTF. The CDR3 DNA reads as TGCGCCAGCAGCCAAGCCAAGGGGGCCCATAACTATGGCTACACCTTC.

The chain joins TRBV7-9 to TRBJ2-2, with 12 bases identical to TRBD1. After removal of 7 bases from V and 8 bases from J, the junction contained 14 bases not matched to a gene. The CDR3 loop spans 17 amino acids. CDR1 SEHNR and CDR2 FQNEAQ come from the germline V gene (reference sequence). The CDR3 spells CASNPAGTGGQWGELFF. In DNA, the CDR3 is TGTGCCAGCAACCCCGCCGGGACAGGGGGCCAGTGGGGGGAGCTGTTTTTT.

The chain combines TRBV7-2 with TRBJ2-6; D gene ambiguous. The V end was cut by 3 bases, the J end by 0 bases, with 6 bases between. CDR1 and CDR2 (germline): SGHTA, FQGNSA. CDR3 size: 15 residues. CDR3 nucleotide sequence: TGTGCCAGCAGCTTTCAAGTCTCTGGGGCCAACGTCCTGACTTTC. Protein product: CASSFQVSGANVLTF.

The chain recombines TRBV2 with TRBJ1-4, with D hard to call. Trimming shortened V by 0 bases and J by 1 base, and 6 bases separated the two germline ends. The CDR3 is 15 residues long. Germline V CDR1 and CDR2: SNHLY, FYNNEI. CDR3 in amino acids: CASSEARGTNEKLFF. Here the CDR3 DNA reads TGTGCCAGCAGTGAAGCGCGGGGAACTAATGAAAAACTGTTTTTT.